What follows is one T cell receptor beta chain and its context. Its antigen is unidentified. Every donor was a healthy person donating bone marrow. These data come from a study of cytomegalovirus exposure and HLA in healthy donors. V was clipped by 4 bases and J by 0 bases, with 10 bases between them. The CDR3 consists of 14 residues. CDR1 is SGHNT, CDR2 YYREEE, per germline (reference sequence). Amplification used 60 Vbeta primers and 13 Jbeta primers. Profiled with immunoSEQ multiplex PCR; TCRdb holds only in-frame clones, not every one. The sample records 200,000 to 250,000 clones, 75% to 85% being singletons. Study-level points and caveats: It was shown in a later analysis that HLA-associated TCR beta chains were more clonally expanded than other, equally common chains. Available immune exposure information covered CMV serostatus only. A later analysis showed TCR association rates differing by HLA locus, peaking at DRB1 and lowest at HLA-C.

Sequencing was carried out using PBMCs. V usage is TRBV5-4 and J usage is TRBJ1-1; perhaps TRBD1 as D (5 bases). The clonotype originates from a woman aged 55-69 years in good health and CMV-seropositive. The CDR3 DNA sequence: TGTGCCAGCAGCGCGGGACGGTTGAACACTGAAGCTTTCTTT. This encodes CASSAGRLNTEAFF.